These 26 T cell receptor beta chains came from one sample sequenced in a study of blood T cell repertoires in COVID-19. Sequencing was performed with immunoSEQ multiplex PCR; in TCRdb, only in-frame clones are kept and a portion is missing. The table lists fewer than 250,000 clones, roughly 84% of them singletons. Sequencing was done on a sample of PBMCs or T cells enriched from blood (not recorded which). The receptors were gathered from a man aged 25 to 45 in a cohort exposed to, infected with or recovered from COVID-19 (not recorded which).

V gene TRBV9 combines with J gene TRBJ2-7, with 13 bases identical to TRBD2. J lost 2 bases, V lost 4 bases, and 6 bases had no gene match. This CDR3 spans 16 amino acids. Germline V gives CDR1 SGDLS, CDR2 YYNGEE. The DNA of the CDR3 is TGTGCCAGCAGCCCTAGGGGGACTAGCGGGACCTACGAGCAGTACTTC. As protein: CASSPRGTSGTYEQYF.

This chain joins TRBV7-9 and TRBJ1-5; tentative D call: TRBD1 (5 bases). The germline CDR1 and CDR2 sequences are SEHNR and FQNEAQ (reference sequence). Trimming removed 0 bases at V and 7 bases at J, with 10 bases between. The CDR3 spans 14 residues. CDR3 protein: CASSLADRGQPQHF. Written as DNA, the CDR3 is TGTGCCAGCAGCTTAGCAGACAGAGGCCAGCCCCAGCATTTT.

This sequence joins TRBV3-1 (or the pseudogene TRBV3-2) and TRBJ2-7; D gene unclear. This CDR3 region has 12 residues. CDR1 and CDR2 (germline): LGHDT, YNNKEL (reference sequence). V was clipped by 6 bases and J by 4 bases, with 10 bases between them. The CDR3: CASSLATYEQYF. The CDR3 nucleotides read TGTGCCAGCAGTCTCGCTACTTACGAGCAGTACTTC.

The V call is TRBV9, the J call TRBJ2-2; D unclear. CDR1 SGDLS and CDR2 YYNGEE come from the germline V gene. The length of the CDR3 is 14 residues. V lost 3 bases, J lost 3 bases, and 9 bases lay in between. The CDR3: CASSALQDTGELFF. CDR3 bases: TGTGCCAGCAGCGCCCTCCAGGACACCGGGGAGCTGTTTTTT.

V and J are TRBV28 and TRBJ1-6, with 9 bases identical to TRBD1. The V segment lost 4 bases and the J segment 5 bases; nucleotides outside the gene matches: 3. The CDR3 contains 15 residues. Germline V gene sequence: CDR1 MDHEN, CDR2 SYDVKM. CDR3 loop: CASSWRDRDNSPLHF. CDR3 bases: TGTGCCAGCAGTTGGCGGGACAGGGATAATTCACCCCTCCACTTT. Looking up the rest from reference TRBV28 and TRBJ1-6 gives the full variable domain: DVKVTQSSRYLVKRTGEKVFLECVQDMDHENMFWYRQDPGLGLRLIYFSYDVKMKEKGDIPEGYSVSREKKERFSLILESASTNQTSMYLCASSWRDRDNSPLHFGNGTRLTVT.

The rearrangement uses TRBV28 and TRBJ1-5, with 8 nucleotides matching TRBD1. V trimming: 2 bases; J trimming: 3 bases; junction bases outside the gene matches: 6. CDR3 length: 16 residues. CDR1 MDHEN and CDR2 SYDVKM come from the germline V gene. This chain's CDR3 is CASSLPGQGLNQPQHF. In DNA form, the CDR3 reads TGTGCCAGCAGTTTACCCGGACAGGGTCTCAATCAGCCCCAGCATTTT. Together with reference TRBV28 and TRBJ1-5, the CDR3 gives the full variable domain: DVKVTQSSRYLVKRTGEKVFLECVQDMDHENMFWYRQDPGLGLRLIYFSYDVKMKEKGDIPEGYSVSREKKERFSLILESASTNQTSMYLCASSLPGQGLNQPQHFGDGTRLSIL.

The rearrangement joins TRBV18 to TRBJ2-5; 8 bases align to TRBD1. Losses at the gene ends were 2 bases for V and 6 bases for J; bases not matched to a gene: 14. Germline loops: CDR1 KGHSH, CDR2 LQKENI. The CDR3 is 17 residues long. The DNA of the CDR3 is TGTGCCAGCTCACCAGCAGCTCCAGGGGGCGCGTTGAAGACCCAGTACTTC. Amino acids: CASSPAAPGGALKTQYF.

V and J are TRBV2 and TRBJ2-1; D possibly corresponds to TRBD2 (6 bases). With 7 bases removed from V and 6 bases from J, the gap between germline ends came to 13 bases. This CDR3 is built from 13 residues. Germline CDR1 SNHLY, CDR2 FYNNEI. This chain's CDR3 is CASMGTPINEQFF. In nucleotides, the CDR3 is TGTGCCAGCATGGGGACTCCGATCAATGAGCAGTTCTTC.

The chain has TRBV9 and TRBJ2-2, with D perhaps TRBD2 (5 bases). The V and J ends lost 5 bases and 1 base respectively, with 9 bases between them. In germline, CDR1 is SGDLS, CDR2 YYNGEE. This CDR3 comprises 14 residues. DNA of the CDR3: TGTGCCAGCAGTTCCAGCGGGAACACCGGGGAGCTGTTTTTT. Amino acid sequence: CASSSSGNTGELFF.

The chain joins TRBV27 to TRBJ2-2; TRBD2 aligns across 16 bases. The CDR3 is made up of 17 amino acids. Germline CDR1 MNHEY, CDR2 SMNVEV (reference sequence). With 5 bases clipped from V and 5 bases from J, the junction kept 5 bases outside the gene matches. The CDR3 DNA reads TGTGCCAGCAGTCAGGGACTAGCGGGAGGGTATACCGGGGAGCTGTTTTTT. This codes for CASSQGLAGGYTGELFF.

The gene calls are TRBV9 and TRBJ2-1; D is unclear. Deletions cut 3 bases from V and 6 bases from J, with 16 bases between. The CDR3 has 15 residues. CDR1 is SGDLS and CDR2 is YYNGEE in the germline V gene. DNA for the CDR3: TGTGCCAGCAGCGCGGCTGGCAGGCCCTCCAATGAGCAGTTCTTC. The encoded protein is CASSAAGRPSNEQFF.

The chain joins TRBV7-9 to TRBJ2-7; possible D gene TRBD2, 5 bases. Germline V gene data show CDR1 as SEHNR and CDR2 as FQNEAQ (reference sequence). The CDR3 length is 15 residues. V was trimmed by 4 bases and J by 6 bases, leaving 19 bases between them. The CDR3: CASSSPGPTEAEQYF. In DNA form, the CDR3 reads TGTGCCAGCAGCTCGCCGGGTCCCACGGAGGCCGAGCAGTACTTC. Filled out from reference TRBV7-9 and TRBJ2-7, the complete variable domain reads DTGVSQNPRHKITKRGQNVTFRCDPISEHNRLYWYRQTLGQGPEFLTYFQNEAQLEKSRLLSDRFSAERPKGSFSTLEIQRTEQGDSAMYLCASSSPGPTEAEQYFGPGTRLTVT.

The chain employs TRBV6-5 and TRBJ1-4, with a weak D call TRBD1 (5 bases). The V gene lost 2 bases and the J gene lost 4 bases, with 14 bases spanning the gap. This CDR3 has 16 amino acids. Per the germline V gene, CDR1 is MNHEY and CDR2 is SVGAGI. The CDR3 spells CASSYTTGLSNEKLFF. The CDR3, as DNA: TGTGCCAGCAGTTACACGACGGGACTCAGTAATGAAAAACTGTTTTTT.

J is TRBJ2-2 and V is TRBV7-2; tentative D call: TRBD2 (6 bases). The germline V gene has CDR1 SGHTA and CDR2 FQGNSA. Trimming shortened V by 1 base and J by 7 bases, and 13 bases separated the two germline ends. The CDR3 has 15 amino acids. CDR3 region: CASSLGSTEGGELFF. The CDR3 DNA sequence: TGTGCCAGCAGCTTAGGTTCGACGGAGGGCGGGGAGCTGTTTTTT.

The genes are TRBV24-1 and TRBJ2-2, with 9 nucleotides matching TRBD2. This CDR3 contains 18 residues. J gave up 2 bases and V 5 bases, and 11 bases lay outside the gene matches. Per germline, CDR1 KGHDR and CDR2 SFDVKD. The CDR3 reads CATSVPVAGGVNTGELFF. The CDR3, as DNA: TGTGCCACCAGTGTTCCTGTGGCGGGAGGGGTTAACACCGGGGAGCTGTTTTTT.

The chain joins TRBV19 to TRBJ2-1, with a weak D call TRBD2 (6 bases). This CDR3 region has 14 residues. Trimming left V 8 bases short and J 0 bases short, with 11 bases between. The germline CDR1 and CDR2 sequences are LNHDA and SQIVND (reference sequence). CDR3 DNA sequence: TGTGCCAGTGGGGAGGTAAGCTCCTACAATGAGCAGTTCTTC. This sequence encodes CASGEVSSYNEQFF.

The J gene is TRBJ2-7, the V gene TRBV27; 11 nucleotides agree with TRBD2. V dropped 6 bases and J dropped 3; count of bases not matched to a gene: 7. Germline V gene sequence: CDR1 MNHEY, CDR2 SMNVEV (reference sequence). CDR3 size: 15 residues. CDR3 amino acids: CASRQLAGVRYEQYF. The DNA of the CDR3 is TGTGCCAGCAGACAACTAGCGGGAGTTCGCTACGAGCAGTACTTC.

The chain links TRBV4-1 to TRBJ1-4, with D uncertain. Germline V gene sequence: CDR1 MGHRA, CDR2 YSYEKL. CDR3 length: 15 amino acids. V dropped 2 bases and J dropped 3 bases, with 10 bases sitting between them. CDR3: CASSQPWESNEKLFF. Here the CDR3 DNA reads TGCGCCAGCAGCCAACCCTGGGAGTCTAATGAAAAACTGTTTTTT.

This clone was picked up one time. The genes are TRBV6-5 and TRBJ2-3, with 10 bases aligning to TRBD1. Germline V gene lookup returns CDR1 MNHEY and CDR2 SVGAGI. Losses at the gene ends were 2 bases for V and 6 bases for J; bases not matched to a gene: 5. The CDR3 is 15 amino acids. The CDR3 DNA reads TGTGCCAGCAGTTACCCCGGGACAGGGGTGGATACGCAGTATTTT. Residues: CASSYPGTGVDTQYF.

This chain connects TRBV18 to TRBJ2-2; TRBD2 might be the D (6 bases). The CDR3 is 16 amino acids. From germline, CDR1 is KGHSH and CDR2 LQKENI. Deletions cut 0 bases from V and 5 bases from J, with 13 bases between. CDR3 sequence: CASSPPSTRGTGELFF. CDR3 coding DNA: TGTGCCAGCTCACCACCGTCAACCCGGGGGACCGGGGAGCTGTTTTTT.

This chain joins TRBV5-1 and TRBJ2-7; 11 bases map to TRBD1. Germline-derived CDR1 and CDR2 are SGHRS and YFSETQ. Losses at the gene ends were 2 bases for V and 3 bases for J; bases not matched to a gene: 4. This CDR3 comprises 15 residues. The CDR3 reads CASSFGTGGGYEQYF. The CDR3 DNA reads as TGCGCCAGCAGCTTCGGGACAGGGGGAGGCTACGAGCAGTACTTC.

In DNA form, the CDR3 reads TGCGCCAGCAGCTTGGATGGAGGGACAGGGGGTGGTGGCTACACCTTC. Translation: CASSLDGGTGGGGYTF. The chain couples TRBV5-1 to TRBJ1-2; TRBD1 agrees at 11 bases. J gave up 7 bases and V 0 bases, and 8 bases lay outside the gene matches. The length of the CDR3 is 16 residues. Germline CDR1 is SGHRS and CDR2 is YFSETQ.

The chain couples TRBV19 to TRBJ2-7, with a tentative D call TRBD2 (5 bases). This CDR3 region has 12 residues. V was pared by 7 bases and J by 4 bases, with 11 bases between. CDR1 and CDR2 (germline): LNHDA, SQIVND (reference sequence). The DNA for the CDR3 is TGTGCCAGTACTAGCAGCTCATACGAGCAGTACTTC. Translated: CASTSSSYEQYF.

The chain carries TRBV24-1 and TRBJ2-1; 8 bases map to TRBD2. Germline V CDR1 and CDR2: KGHDR, SFDVKD. Trimming cost V 1 base and J 0 bases; bases outside gene matches: 1. This CDR3 region has 16 residues. This chain's CDR3 is CATSDFRGGSYNEQFF. The DNA for the CDR3 is TGTGCCACCAGTGATTTCCGGGGGGGCTCCTACAATGAGCAGTTCTTC.

J is TRBJ1-2 and V is TRBV5-6; possibly TRBD1 for D (6 bases). The CDR3 is 16 amino acids. V gave up 1 base and J gave up 7 bases, with 20 bases separating them. The germline CDR1 and CDR2 sequences are SGHDT and YYEEEE. DNA of the CDR3: TGTGCCAGCAGCTTGTCTCAGGGGCGCGTCTTTAGTGGCTACACCTTC. Its translation is CASSLSQGRVFSGYTF.

This clone occurred a few times. The chain links TRBV5-1 to TRBJ1-1, with TRBD1 matching over 7 bases. From germline, CDR1 is SGHRS and CDR2 YFSETQ. Germline trimming cut 2 bases from V and 0 bases from J; bases unmatched to any gene: 10. This CDR3 is 17 amino acids long. The chain's CDR3 is CASSFDRVNSLNTEAFF. The CDR3 DNA is TGCGCCAGCAGCTTCGACAGGGTCAATTCCCTGAACACTGAAGCTTTCTTT.